This TCR beta chain was sequenced during a study of T cell changes during pregnancy in multiple sclerosis. This clone was seen only once. The CDR3 is made up of 18 amino acids. V lost 3 bases to trimming and J lost 2 bases; unmatched junction nucleotides: 6. Per germline, CDR1 MNHEY and CDR2 SMNVEV (reference sequence). Profiled with immunoSEQ multiplex PCR; TCRdb holds only in-frame clones, not every one. Of tens of thousands of clones detected, over 85% appear once; the ten largest clones hold roughly 0.14%. The sample was CD4+ T cells from peripheral blood mononuclear cells, taken after pregnancy. J is TRBJ2-6 and V is TRBV27, with TRBD1 matching over 11 bases. This TCR derives from a female donor with multiple sclerosis, enrolled in a pregnancy study. CDR3 DNA sequence: TGTGCCAGCAGTTTGGCTGGACAGGGGGCCCCTGGGGCCAACGTCCTGACTTTC. Translating it yields CASSLAGQGAPGANVLTF.